This T cell receptor (beta chain) appears in the sequencing data of a study of T cell changes during pregnancy in multiple sclerosis. This CDR3 spans 13 amino acids. V was pared by 5 bases and J by 4 bases, with 4 bases of the junction left unmatched. Germline assignment: CDR1 SGHVS and CDR2 FQNEAQ. Sequencing used immunoSEQ multiplex PCR; TCRdb keeps in-frame clones, though not all of them. The sample contains around 72,000 clones, around 94% of which appear only once. This sequence originates from a female donor in good health, enrolled as a control in a pregnancy study. The sample was peripheral blood, taken in the second trimester of pregnancy. V and J are TRBV7-8 and TRBJ1-1, with TRBD1 matching over 7 bases. The CDR3 nucleotides read TGTGCCAGCAGCAGACAGGGCCTCACTGAAGCTTTCTTT. Translating gives CASSRQGLTEAFF. The full variable domain, in which reference TRBV7-8 and TRBJ1-1 provide the parts outside the CDR3, is GAGVSQSPRYKVAKRGQDVALRCDPISGHVSLFWYQQALGQGPEFLTYFQNEAQLDKSGLPSDRFFAERPEGSVSTLKIQRTQQEDSAVYLCASSRQGLTEAFFGQGTRLTVV.